The clone carrying this TCR beta chain was detected only a few times. This record comes from a study of OX40 agonist ivuxolimab in advanced cancers. Only in-frame clones appear in the TCRdb table, and some are missing; sequencing was by immunoSEQ multiplex PCR. Here the sample spans tens of thousands of clones, around 93% being singletons. Germline CDR1 SEHNR, CDR2 FQNEAQ (reference sequence). The CDR3 spans 15 residues. Trimming took 3 bases from V and 3 from J; bases not matched to a gene: 7. This specimen consisted of CD4+ or CD8+ T cells sorted from blood, obtained in a trial of the OX40 agonist ivuxolimab. The sequence was obtained from an adult with an advanced solid tumor such as melanoma, head and neck, liver or kidney cancer. This chain joins TRBV7-9 and TRBJ1-2; TRBD1 matches at 7 bases. CDR3 nucleotide sequence: TGTGCCAGCAGCTTCGCAGGAGGGGGCTACTATGGCTACACCTTC. As protein: CASSFAGGGYYGYTF.